Below are 30 T cell receptor beta chains sequenced from a single sample in a study of CD8+CD57+ T cells in acquired aplastic anemia. Genomic DNA, serving as template, underwent TCR beta VDJ and CDR3 profiling. TCRdb reanalysed the reads using MiXCR and keeps one entry per CDR3 protein. Found here are about 160,000 distinct CDR3 sequences, 45% to 55% of them singletons; the top ten hold roughly 2.8%. It was patients with CD8+CD57+ cell expansion by flow cytometry who were chosen for sequencing. The sample comprised sorted CD4+, CD8+, or CD8+CD57+ T cells (not recorded which) from PBMCs. These receptors were collected from a human donor with aplastic anemia.

J is TRBJ2-3 and V is TRBV19; 11 bases align to TRBD2. The germline CDR1 and CDR2 sequences are LNHDA and SQIVND (reference sequence). The CDR3 contains 16 residues. V lost 3 bases to trimming and J lost 3 bases; unmatched junction nucleotides: 5. CDR3 bases: TGTGCCAGTAGTATGGTAGCGGGGGGGTATACAGATACGCAGTATTTT. Protein sequence: CASSMVAGGYTDTQYF.

This clonotype was found many times. The chain links TRBV19 to TRBJ1-5; TRBD1 matches at 8 bases. CDR1 LNHDA and CDR2 SQIVND come from the germline V gene (reference sequence). V was pared by 5 bases and J by 2 bases, with 8 bases of the junction left unmatched. The CDR3 is 16 amino acids. The CDR3 region has the DNA TGTGCCAGTAGTCCCGGACAGGGCTTGCGCAATCAGCCCCAGCATTTT. Its translation is CASSPGQGLRNQPQHF.

The gene calls are TRBV12-3 or TRBV12-4 and TRBJ2-5, with 13 bases matching TRBD2. The CDR3 contains 16 residues. The V and J ends lost 6 bases and 0 bases, in that order; junction bases with no gene match: 4. Written as DNA, the CDR3 is TGTGCCAGCAGGCGGGGACTAGCGGGGAACCAAGAGACCCAGTACTTC. Amino acid sequence: CASRRGLAGNQETQYF.

This clonotype came up a few times. CDR3 nucleotides: TGTGCCAGTAAAGGACGGAATAGCAATCAGCCCCAGCATTTT. As protein: CASKGRNSNQPQHF. This sequence joins TRBV19 and TRBJ1-5, with D unresolved. Germline CDR1 is LNHDA and CDR2 is SQIVND (reference sequence). The CDR3 has 14 amino acids. V was trimmed by 7 bases and J by 0 bases, leaving 10 bases between them.

The chain links TRBV24-1 to TRBJ2-1; either TRBD1 or TRBD2 may fit D (6 bases each). Germline assignment: CDR1 KGHDR and CDR2 SFDVKD. This CDR3 has 15 residues. The V end lost 3 bases, the J end lost 0 bases, and 8 bases lay between the germline ends. The CDR3 coding sequence is TGTGCCACCAGTGATCCGGGGGCCTCCTACAATGAGCAGTTCTTC. Its protein is CATSDPGASYNEQFF.

Ten or more counts support this clonotype. The rearrangement joins TRBV27 to TRBJ2-7; no firm D call. CDR3 length: 11 residues. Per the germline V gene, CDR1 is MNHEY and CDR2 is SMNVEV (reference sequence). With 6 bases removed from V and 1 base from J, the gap between germline ends came to 4 bases. Here the CDR3 reads CASRDSYEQYF. The CDR3 DNA reads as TGTGCCAGCAGAGATTCCTACGAGCAGTACTTC.

With regard to this clonotype: Since a much larger clone is just one base distant, this may be a read error. V usage is TRBV10-3 and J usage is TRBJ2-7; unclear D gene. CDR1 and CDR2 from the germline V gene are ENHRY and SYGVKD. Trimming stripped 8 bases from V and 0 bases from J, with 20 bases between. This CDR3 comprises 16 residues. CDR3 nucleotides: TGTGCCATCCCACCATTATCAGGCCAAAGCTCCTACGAGCAGTACTTC. Protein product: CAIPPLSGQSSYEQYF.

The genes are TRBV2 and TRBJ2-5; maybe TRBD2 (6 bases). The germline V and J ends were trimmed by 5 bases and 5 bases, with 18 bases remaining between them. Germline V lookup: CDR1 SNHLY, CDR2 FYNNEI. The CDR3 consists of 15 residues. CDR3 coding DNA: TGTGCCAGCAGTCCTGGGACTTTATCGGGGGAGACCCAGTACTTC. It is translated as CASSPGTLSGETQYF.

The rearrangement joins TRBV25-1 to TRBJ1-1, with no clear D. CDR1 and CDR2 from the germline V gene are MGHDK and SYGVNS. V was pared by 3 bases and J by 1 base, with 6 bases between. The CDR3 has 13 amino acids. This chain's CDR3 is CASSEAGNTEAFF. CDR3 bases: TGTGCCAGCAGTGAGGCGGGGAACACTGAAGCTTTCTTT.

This clonotype was counted many times. The rearrangement uses TRBV6-6 and TRBJ1-1, with a weak D call TRBD1 (5 bases). The germline CDR1 and CDR2 sequences are MNHNY and SVGAGI (reference sequence). The V gene lost 7 bases and the J gene lost 5 bases, with 14 bases spanning the gap. This CDR3 comprises 13 residues. CDR3 protein: CASTAVGTTEAFF. The CDR3 region has the DNA TGTGCCAGCACCGCCGTGGGGACGACTGAAGCTTTCTTT.

The rearrangement joins TRBV29-1 to TRBJ2-7, with D possibly matching TRBD1 (6 bases). The CDR3 has 14 amino acids. The V and J ends lost 5 bases and 0 bases respectively, with 14 bases between them. CDR1 and CDR2 (germline): SQVTM, ANQGSEA. As DNA, the CDR3 is TGCAGCGTTATACAGGGATTCGACTCCTACGAGCAGTACTTC. Translating gives CSVIQGFDSYEQYF.

At least ten counts were recorded for this clonotype. The chain employs TRBV5-1 and TRBJ1-1; 7 nucleotides align to TRBD1. The CDR3 has 15 amino acids. Trimming removed 0 bases from V and 4 bases from J; junction bases left unmatched: 6. Looked up from germline, CDR1 is SGHRS and CDR2 is YFSETQ. The CDR3 is CASSLGQGKGTEAFF. Here the CDR3 DNA reads TGCGCCAGCAGCTTGGGACAGGGAAAAGGCACTGAAGCTTTCTTT.

This clonotype appeared many times. This chain uses TRBV2 with TRBJ1-3; D is unclear. V dropped 2 bases and J dropped 2 bases, with 7 bases sitting between them. CDR1 is SNHLY and CDR2 is FYNNEI in the germline V gene. The CDR3 runs to 14 residues. This CDR3 reads CASSEPRAGNTIYF. DNA of the CDR3: TGTGCCAGCAGTGAACCCCGGGCTGGAAACACCATATATTTT. The variable domain in full, with the rest retrieved from reference TRBV2 and TRBJ1-3, is EPEVTQTPSHQVTQMGQEVILRCVPISNHLYFYWYRQILGQKVEFLVSFYNNEISEKSEIFDDQFSVERPDGSNFTLKIRSTKLEDSAMYFCASSEPRAGNTIYFGEGSWLTVV.

The V call is TRBV12-3 or TRBV12-4, the J call TRBJ2-7; no firm D call. V was clipped by 3 bases and J by 2 bases, with 11 bases between them. This CDR3 is built from 14 residues. The CDR3: CASSLAWRPYEQYF. CDR3 bases: TGTGCCAGCAGTTTGGCCTGGCGACCCTACGAGCAGTACTTC.

The chain is built from TRBV20-1 and TRBJ2-1, with TRBD1 identical over 7 bases. V shed 6 bases, J shed 0 bases, and the junction held 5 bases outside the gene matches. The CDR3 covers 14 residues. CDR1 and CDR2 from the germline V gene are DFQATT and SNEGSKA (reference sequence). CDR3: CSAWTGLSYNEQFF. CDR3 coding DNA: TGCAGTGCATGGACAGGCCTCTCCTACAATGAGCAGTTCTTC.

This clonotype was detected ten times or more. The V and J genes are TRBV24-1 and TRBJ1-5; no reliable D call. The V gene lost 6 bases and the J gene lost 7 bases, with 12 bases spanning the gap. From germline, CDR1 is KGHDR and CDR2 SFDVKD. The CDR3 runs to 13 residues. The chain's CDR3 is CATSRGYGQPQHF. CDR3 nucleotides: TGTGCCACCAGTAGAGGGTACGGCCAGCCCCAGCATTTT.

This clonotype was seen many times. The rearrangement uses TRBV5-1 and TRBJ2-2, with TRBD2 as a possible D gene (6 bases). Trimming pared 7 bases from V and 0 bases from J, leaving 10 bases between. CDR1 and CDR2 from the germline V gene are SGHRS and YFSETQ. The CDR3 covers 14 residues. The CDR3 DNA reads TGCGCCAGCGGTAGCGGAACGAACACCGGGGAGCTGTTTTTT. Translating it yields CASGSGTNTGELFF.

V gene TRBV29-1 combines with J gene TRBJ2-7; TRBD2 might be the D (5 bases). Germline assignment: CDR1 SQVTM and CDR2 ANQGSEA. Deletions cut 3 bases from V and 7 bases from J, with 13 bases between. The CDR3 is 12 amino acids. The CDR3 loop reads CSVEAHTGEQYF. In DNA form, the CDR3 reads TGCAGCGTTGAGGCCCATACGGGGGAGCAGTACTTC.

As for this clonotype: A clone one base away is much larger, so this may be a read error. Because the CDR3 is missing its conserved closing phenylalanine or tryptophan, this is likely a read error. The genes are TRBV4-3 and TRBJ2-1; D unclear. The V gene's germline CDR1 is LGHNA and CDR2 YSLEER. This CDR3 is 15 amino acids long. The V end lost 0 bases, the J end lost 6 bases, and 12 bases lay between the germline ends. For the CDR3, the DNA is TGCGCCAGCAGCCAAGAATACCGGTCTCTCAATGAGCAGTTCCTC. The encoded protein is CASSQEYRSLNEQFL.

In its sample, this clonotype was seen many times. The chain is built from TRBV7-8 and TRBJ1-5; 7 positions agree with TRBD1. Trimming took 4 bases from V and 1 from J; bases not matched to a gene: 4. Per the germline V gene, CDR1 is SGHVS and CDR2 is FQNEAQ. This CDR3 contains 15 residues. CDR3: CASSSGGRSNQPQHF. CDR3 nucleotides: TGTGCCAGCAGCTCAGGGGGGAGAAGCAATCAGCCCCAGCATTTT.

A note on this clonotype: As the CDR3 is not closed by the conserved phenylalanine or tryptophan, this likely results from a read error. The chain carries TRBV15 and TRBJ1-6, with D possibly matching TRBD1 (5 bases). Germline CDR1 LNHNV, CDR2 YYDKDF (reference sequence). The CDR3 is made up of 14 amino acids. The chain's CDR3 is CATSREAGNSPLHV. Here the CDR3 DNA reads TGTGCCACCAGCAGAGAGGCAGGGAATTCCCCCCTCCACGTT.

This clonotype has a handful of counts. This rearrangement joins TRBV10-3 to TRBJ2-2; D gene uncertain. The CDR3 contains 14 residues. Germline V gene lookup returns CDR1 ENHRY and CDR2 SYGVKD. V was cut by 0 bases and J by 1 base, with 3 bases left in between. The CDR3 nucleotides are TGTGCCATCAGTGAGTCCAGGAACACCGGGGAGCTGTTTTTT. Its protein product is CAISESRNTGELFF.

This clonotype was observed at least ten times. The CDR3 region has the DNA TGTGCCAGCAGTGACTCGACGCGAGTAGAATATAGCAATCAGCCCCAGCATTTT. Its protein is CASSDSTRVEYSNQPQHF. The chain recombines TRBV6-4 with TRBJ1-5; the D is unclear. Germline-derived CDR1 and CDR2 are MRHNA and SNTAGT. The ends were cut back, 0 bases at V and 0 bases at J, with 15 bases in the middle. The CDR3 length is 18 residues.

This clonotype occurred a few times. The chain joins TRBV30 to TRBJ1-3; D uncertain. CDR3 size: 15 residues. The germline V and J ends were trimmed by 2 bases and 0 bases, with 11 bases remaining between them. Germline values: CDR1 GTSNPN, CDR2 SVGIG (reference sequence). The CDR3 loop reads CAWSSGLSSGNTIYF. CDR3 DNA sequence: TGTGCCTGGAGTTCAGGCTTAAGCTCTGGAAACACCATATATTTT.

This clonotype was recorded at least ten times. The chain couples TRBV30 to TRBJ2-7; D gene unclear. Germline-derived CDR1 and CDR2 are GTSNPN and SVGIG (reference sequence). The CDR3 is 12 residues long. Trimming cost V 1 base and J 1 base, with 5 bases left between them. The CDR3 DNA is TGTGCCTGGAGTGCCCCATCCTACGAGCAGTACTTC. It encodes CAWSAPSYEQYF.

This clonotype was counted a single time. The V call is TRBV6-5, the J call TRBJ1-3, with D tentatively TRBD1 (6 bases). The V end was cut by 0 bases, the J end by 8 bases, with 14 bases between. Germline V CDR1 and CDR2: MNHEY, SVGAGI. CDR3 size: 15 residues. CDR3 region: CASSYSGGGRDTIYF. For the CDR3, the DNA is TGTGCCAGCAGTTACTCCGGGGGCGGACGAGACACCATATATTTT.

CDR3 region: CASSIREPTMEQYF. The CDR3 DNA reads TGTGCCAGTAGTATAAGGGAGCCTACTATGGAGCAGTACTTC. The chain is built from TRBV19 and TRBJ2-7; TRBD2 is a possible D gene (5 bases). The CDR3 runs to 14 residues. The germline gives CDR1 LNHDA, CDR2 SQIVND (reference sequence). V lost 2 bases to trimming and J lost 7 bases, with 15 bases between them.

This clonotype has only a few counts. The V gene is TRBV9, the J gene TRBJ2-5; 8 nucleotides line up with TRBD1. Germline lookup yields CDR1 SGDLS and CDR2 YYNGEE. The CDR3 sequence is 15 residues long. V lost 3 bases to trimming and J lost 4 bases; unmatched junction nucleotides: 8. The CDR3: CASSDWSGGSETQYF. DNA of the CDR3: TGTGCCAGCAGCGATTGGTCAGGGGGCTCAGAGACCCAGTACTTC.

The gene calls are TRBV2 and TRBJ2-7; no firm D call. CDR3 length: 14 amino acids. V was trimmed by 6 bases and J by 0 bases, leaving 12 bases between them. Per the germline V gene, CDR1 is SNHLY and CDR2 is FYNNEI. The CDR3 protein is CASRFTPSSYEQYF. CDR3 coding DNA: TGTGCCAGCAGATTTACCCCGAGCTCCTACGAGCAGTACTTC.

This clonotype occurred a few times. The chain has TRBV27 and TRBJ1-1, with D uncertain. V gave up 1 base and J gave up 3 bases, with 6 bases separating them. Germline CDR1 MNHEY, CDR2 SMNVEV (reference sequence). CDR3 length: 13 amino acids. The CDR3 loop is CASSLLQDTEAFF. CDR3 nucleotide sequence: TGTGCCAGCAGTTTATTGCAGGACACTGAAGCTTTCTTT.